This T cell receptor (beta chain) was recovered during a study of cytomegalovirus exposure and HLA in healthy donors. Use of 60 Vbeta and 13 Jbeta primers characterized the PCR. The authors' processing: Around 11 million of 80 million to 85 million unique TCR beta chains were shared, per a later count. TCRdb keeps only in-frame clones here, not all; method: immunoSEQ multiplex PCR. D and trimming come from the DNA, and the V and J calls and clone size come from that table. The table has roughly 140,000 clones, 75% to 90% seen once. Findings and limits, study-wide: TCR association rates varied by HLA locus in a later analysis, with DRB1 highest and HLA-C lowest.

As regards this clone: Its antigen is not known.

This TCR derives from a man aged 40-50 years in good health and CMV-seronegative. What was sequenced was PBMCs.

The CDR3 loop is CASSEAQETQYF. CDR3 DNA: TGTGCCAGCAGTGAGGCACAAGAGACCCAGTACTTC. J is TRBJ2-5 and V is TRBV6-1; D not resolved. The CDR3 is 12 residues long. Trimming shortened V by 3 bases and J by 2 bases, and 4 bases separated the two germline ends. The germline CDR1 and CDR2 sequences are MNHNS and SASEGT.